The rows below give T cell receptor beta chains drawn from one sample of a study of technical replicates of blood from four donors. The table came from immunoSEQ multiplex PCR; TCRdb's copy has only in-frame clones and leaves some out. Here the sample spans under 90,000 clones, 92% being singletons. The sample was T cells isolated from PBMCs. Receptor source: a human donor in good health. The CDR3 runs from the conserved cysteine through the conserved F or W. Fields, in order: J gene, V gene, clone size, CDR3 protein. For some rows the clone size is stated as once, few or many, or as a class when expanded; others skip it.

J gene: TRBJ2-7; V gene: TRBV14; clone size: -; CDR3 protein: CASSHVGTVYEQYF
J gene: TRBJ2-7; V gene: TRBV5-1; clone size: -; CDR3 protein: CASSFGTYSYEQYF
J gene: TRBJ2-3; V gene: TRBV30; clone size: -; CDR3 protein: CAWSVRAGGRTDTQYF
J gene: TRBJ1-1; V gene: TRBV19; clone size: -; CDR3 protein: CASGQSSVLLNTEAFF
J gene: TRBJ2-7; V gene: TRBV7-6; clone size: -; CDR3 protein: CASSLAEGAEQYF
J gene: TRBJ2-2; V gene: TRBV11-3; clone size: -; CDR3 protein: CASSGGVAGARGELFF
J gene: TRBJ2-5; V gene: TRBV2; clone size: -; CDR3 protein: CASSENVEGGEETQYF
J gene: TRBJ1-1; V gene: TRBV4-1; clone size: few; CDR3 protein: CASSRRRDRKNTEAFF
J gene: TRBJ2-7; V gene: TRBV29-1; clone size: -; CDR3 protein: CSAFLGTGSYEQYF
J gene: TRBJ2-7; V gene: TRBV7-8; clone size: -; CDR3 protein: CASSSGTARYEQYF
J gene: TRBJ2-1; V gene: TRBV13; clone size: -; CDR3 protein: CASSPTGPYNEQFF
J gene: TRBJ1-5; V gene: TRBV9; clone size: -; CDR3 protein: CASSVGTGVNQPQHF
J gene: TRBJ2-2; V gene: TRBV9; clone size: -; CDR3 protein: CASSVARNTGELFF
J gene: TRBJ2-5; V gene: TRBV7-9; clone size: -; CDR3 protein: CASSYPTSDSAQETQYF
J gene: TRBJ1-1; V gene: TRBV2; clone size: -; CDR3 protein: CASSVISRGLGEAFF
J gene: TRBJ1-5; V gene: TRBV19; clone size: -; CDR3 protein: CASSMLGDQPQHF
J gene: TRBJ1-1; V gene: TRBV7-8; clone size: -; CDR3 protein: CASSLAGGAFPTEAFF
J gene: TRBJ1-5; V gene: TRBV4-1; clone size: -; CDR3 protein: CASSQDQGNQPQHF
J gene: TRBJ2-3; V gene: TRBV5-1; clone size: once; CDR3 protein: CASSLDGLSTDTQYF
J gene: TRBJ2-7; V gene: TRBV27; clone size: -; CDR3 protein: CASSKDRLSYEQYF
J gene: TRBJ1-1; V gene: TRBV11-3; clone size: once; CDR3 protein: CASSLGDNWNTEAFF
J gene: TRBJ2-7; V gene: TRBV5-1; clone size: -; CDR3 protein: CASSLVTSGGGDLYEQYF
J gene: TRBJ1-5; V gene: TRBV6-5; clone size: -; CDR3 protein: CASSGVTGQPQHF
J gene: TRBJ2-1; V gene: TRBV18; clone size: -; CDR3 protein: CASSPMEGKRGEQFF
J gene: TRBJ2-5; V gene: TRBV2; clone size: -; CDR3 protein: CASSPPLAGVQETQYF
J gene: TRBJ2-3; V gene: TRBV25-1; clone size: -; CDR3 protein: CASSVLTGGGDTQYF
J gene: TRBJ1-1; V gene: TRBV30; clone size: -; CDR3 protein: CAWTLGASNTEAFF
J gene: TRBJ2-2; V gene: TRBV5-1; clone size: -; CDR3 protein: CASSGQFGELFF
J gene: TRBJ1-2; V gene: TRBV10-3; clone size: few; CDR3 protein: CAISDRAAGGYGYTF
J gene: TRBJ2-7; V gene: TRBV7-9; clone size: once; CDR3 protein: CASSGTGRNEQYF
J gene: TRBJ2-1; V gene: TRBV4-2; clone size: -; CDR3 protein: CASSQEIGLAGAQFF
J gene: TRBJ1-3; V gene: TRBV4-1; clone size: -; CDR3 protein: CASSQATRSGNTIYF
J gene: TRBJ1-2; V gene: TRBV6-6; clone size: once; CDR3 protein: CASSSQGYGYTF
J gene: TRBJ2-3; V gene: TRBV30; clone size: -; CDR3 protein: CAWSASRPGADTQYF
J gene: TRBJ1-2; V gene: TRBV25-1; clone size: -; CDR3 protein: CASSESADYGYTF
J gene: TRBJ2-7; V gene: TRBV30; clone size: -; CDR3 protein: CAWRVAGGVGSYEQYF
J gene: TRBJ2-3; V gene: TRBV27; clone size: -; CDR3 protein: CASSLQHRARISGRGRDTQYF
J gene: TRBJ2-7; V gene: TRBV7-9; clone size: -; CDR3 protein: CASSPRTGGYEQYF
J gene: TRBJ2-2; V gene: TRBV6-5; clone size: -; CDR3 protein: CASSYTSGGTGELFF
J gene: TRBJ2-6; V gene: TRBV27; clone size: -; CDR3 protein: CATQGLQSGANVLTF
J gene: TRBJ2-1; V gene: TRBV7-3; clone size: -; CDR3 protein: CASSNQRGGEQFF
J gene: TRBJ1-1; V gene: TRBV5-6; clone size: -; CDR3 protein: CASSPEMNTEAFF
J gene: TRBJ1-1; V gene: TRBV29-1; clone size: -; CDR3 protein: CSVADRGLGTAFF
J gene: TRBJ2-3; V gene: TRBV7-9; clone size: -; CDR3 protein: CASSLGTSVSDTQYF
J gene: TRBJ1-1; V gene: TRBV27; clone size: once; CDR3 protein: CASSFNRGGWKNTEAFF
J gene: TRBJ2-7; V gene: TRBV19; clone size: -; CDR3 protein: CASRPGQGAYEQYF
J gene: TRBJ1-1; V gene: TRBV2; clone size: -; CDR3 protein: CASNWGPNTEAFF
J gene: TRBJ1-2; V gene: TRBV7-9; clone size: -; CDR3 protein: CASGTGDHYGYTF
J gene: TRBJ1-4; V gene: TRBV28; clone size: -; CDR3 protein: CASSPGTEGRLGEKLFF
J gene: TRBJ1-2; V gene: TRBV19; clone size: once; CDR3 protein: CASSSGQDHGYTF
J gene: TRBJ2-7; V gene: TRBV6-5; clone size: once; CDR3 protein: CASSTFGLHEQYF
J gene: TRBJ2-7; V gene: TRBV7-9; clone size: -; CDR3 protein: CASSLGGQGGSYEQYF
J gene: TRBJ2-2; V gene: TRBV29-1; clone size: -; CDR3 protein: CSVRGLTGELFF
J gene: TRBJ2-3; V gene: TRBV30; clone size: -; CDR3 protein: CAGGSPAGGTDTQYF